Here is one TCR beta chain with its context. No antigen is known for it. These data originate in a study of T cell responses to AZD1222 COVID-19 vaccine. The CDR3 runs to 15 residues. Deletions cut 5 bases from V and 9 bases from J, with 20 bases between. CDR1 is SGHAT and CDR2 is FQNNGV in the germline V gene. Combined were second doses at about 4 or about 12 weeks. Study-level findings and limits: Repertoire samples came only from after the peak T cell response.

The assay was immunoSEQ multiplex PCR, and TCRdb's table has in-frame clones only and misses some. The repertoire consists of about 270,000 clones, with approximately 94% occurring once and the leading ten covering 0.55%. This chain links TRBV11-2 with TRBJ1-3; D gene ambiguous. This sample comprised peripheral blood, obtained 28 days after the second AZD1222 dose. The receptor comes from an adult who received the AZD1222 COVID-19 vaccine. CDR3 DNA: TGTGCCAGCAGCAGTCCGAGGAATTCGGGAGGCACCATATATTTT. It encodes CASSSPRNSGGTIYF.